The 13 T cell receptor beta chains reported below all come from one sample, sequenced in a study of OX40 agonist ivuxolimab in advanced cancers. Some clones are missing from TCRdb's copy, which holds only in-frame ones; the method was immunoSEQ multiplex PCR. The sample records some 64,000 clones, approximately 77% being singletons. Sequencing used CD4+ or CD8+ T cells sorted from blood, obtained in a trial of the OX40 agonist ivuxolimab. These receptors were taken from an adult with an advanced solid tumor such as melanoma, head and neck, liver or kidney cancer.

The chain recombines TRBV7-2 with TRBJ1-2, with TRBD1 matching over 10 bases. The germline gives CDR1 SGHTA, CDR2 FQGNSA. V shed 4 bases, J shed 3 bases, and the junction held 5 bases outside the gene matches. The CDR3 is 15 amino acids. CDR3 amino acids: CASSSWTGGDYGYTF. In DNA form, the CDR3 reads TGTGCCAGCAGCTCTTGGACAGGGGGGGACTATGGCTACACCTTC.

The chain recombines TRBV4-3 with TRBJ2-3, with 15 bases identical to TRBD2. CDR1 and CDR2 from the germline V gene are LGHNA and YSLEER. This CDR3 is 18 amino acids long. Trimming cost V 0 bases and J 7 bases; bases outside gene matches: 8. The CDR3: CASSQEWTSGRAGNTQYF. CDR3 nucleotides: TGCGCCAGCAGCCAAGAATGGACTAGCGGGAGGGCCGGGAATACGCAGTATTTT.

This chain joins TRBV9 and TRBJ2-5, with 13 bases matching TRBD2. The J call is doubtful: the DNA matches TRBJ2-7 better. The length of the CDR3 is 16 residues. Germline CDR1 reads SGDLS; CDR2 reads YYNGEE. The CDR3 spells CASSPGLAGDGYEQYF. The CDR3, as DNA: TGTGCCAGCAGCCCCGGACTAGCGGGAGATGGGTACGAGCAGTACTTC.

V usage is TRBV27 and J usage is TRBJ1-1; D ambiguous. This CDR3 contains 14 residues. The V gene lost 8 bases and the J gene lost 9 bases, with 22 bases spanning the gap. Germline assignment: CDR1 MNHEY and CDR2 SMNVEV (reference sequence). The CDR3 is CASSSRTVGTKAFF. The CDR3 DNA sequence: TGTGCCAGCTCTTCCCGGACGGTGGGAACTAAAGCTTTCTTT.

The V call is TRBV7-3, the J call TRBJ2-3; no clear D. Trimming cost V 5 bases and J 3 bases, with 9 bases left between them. The CDR3 is 13 residues long. In germline, CDR1 is SGHTA, CDR2 FQGTGA. CDR3 in DNA: TGTGCCAGCAGCGAACAGAGAACAGATACGCAGTATTTT. It encodes CASSEQRTDTQYF.

The chain carries TRBV25-1 and TRBJ2-7; D remains ambiguous. Germline assignment: CDR1 MGHDK and CDR2 SYGVNS. V dropped 3 bases and J dropped 2 bases, with 20 bases sitting between them. This CDR3 is built from 17 residues. The CDR3 loop reads CASSERYRGLFTYEQYF. For the CDR3, the DNA is TGTGCCAGCAGTGAGAGATACAGAGGATTATTCACCTACGAGCAGTACTTC.

The gene calls are TRBV5-1 and TRBJ2-6; 8 nucleotides agree with TRBD1. The CDR3 totals 15 residues. Germline V gene sequence: CDR1 SGHRS, CDR2 YFSETQ. V lost 3 bases and J lost 2; bases outside the gene matches: 1. CDR3 in amino acids: CASSSGGAGANVLTF. The CDR3 DNA reads TGCGCCAGCAGCTCAGGGGGCGCTGGGGCCAACGTCCTGACTTTC.

With regard to this clone: The sample contains more than one DNA sequence encoding this CDR3. The chain recombines TRBV30 with TRBJ2-7; 7 positions match TRBD2. Germline CDR1 reads GTSNPN; CDR2 reads SVGIG (reference sequence). The CDR3 length is 13 residues. The J segment lost 4 bases and the V segment lost 5 bases, leaving 8 bases of the junction unmatched. This chain's CDR3 is CAWGRGEEYEQYF. The CDR3 DNA follows: TGTGCCTGGGGTCGGGGGGAAGAATACGAGCAGTACTTC.

The gene calls are TRBV5-1 and TRBJ2-5; D unclear. V lost 4 bases and J lost 2, with 9 bases in between. Germline lookup yields CDR1 SGHRS and CDR2 YFSETQ. The CDR3 is 13 amino acids. CDR3 DNA sequence: TGCGCCAGCAGCACAGTTGGGCAAGAGACCCAGTACTTC. Protein: CASSTVGQETQYF.

About this clone itself: The same CDR3 arises from other DNA sequences in this sample as well. The rearrangement joins TRBV9 to TRBJ1-3; D perhaps matches TRBD1 (6 bases). Germline CDR1 and CDR2: SGDLS and YYNGEE. The V and J ends lost 0 bases and 2 bases respectively, with 6 bases between them. The CDR3 spans 14 residues. The CDR3 spells CASSVEGAGNTIYF. CDR3 in DNA: TGTGCCAGCAGCGTAGAGGGGGCTGGAAACACCATATATTTT.

J is TRBJ2-7 and V is TRBV6-4; weak D call: TRBD2 (5 bases). Germline assignment: CDR1 MRHNA and CDR2 SNTAGT. V lost 8 bases, J lost 4 bases, and 12 bases lay in between. CDR3 length equals 12 residues. The CDR3 is CASLRGQYEQYF. For the CDR3, the DNA is TGTGCCAGCCTCCGAGGGCAGTACGAGCAGTACTTC.

The chain uses TRBV6-4 and TRBJ2-3; unclear D gene. Trimming took off 5 bases at V and 6 bases at J, with 12 bases between the two ends. Germline lookup yields CDR1 MRHNA and CDR2 SNTAGT. The length of the CDR3 is 13 residues. The CDR3 is CASSKLVGDTQYF. In DNA form, the CDR3 reads TGTGCCAGCAGTAAACTGGTGGGGGATACGCAGTATTTT.

This chain connects TRBV7-2 to TRBJ2-3, with 7 bases matching TRBD1. This CDR3 has 14 amino acids. Germline V lookup: CDR1 SGHTA, CDR2 FQGNSA. After removal of 1 base from V and 5 bases from J, the junction contained 3 bases not matched to a gene. This chain's CDR3 is CASSLEQGQDTQYF. The CDR3 region has the DNA TGTGCCAGCAGCTTAGAACAGGGGCAAGATACGCAGTATTTT.